Listed here are 26 T cell receptor beta chains from one sample, sequenced in a study of blood T cell repertoires in COVID-19. Profiled with immunoSEQ multiplex PCR; TCRdb holds only in-frame clones, not every one. The data show some 180,000 clones, roughly 90% seen once. The specimen sequenced was peripheral blood. The receptors were gathered from a man in his fifties with acute or convalescent COVID-19.

The chain couples TRBV19 to TRBJ2-7, with D maybe TRBD1 (7 bases). This CDR3 region has 17 residues. In germline, CDR1 is LNHDA, CDR2 SQIVND (reference sequence). V was shortened by 5 bases and J by 2 bases, with 22 bases between the two germline ends. CDR3 region: CASSSPQGDFGPYEQYF. The CDR3 region has the DNA TGTGCCAGTAGTTCACCCCAGGGGGACTTCGGCCCCTACGAGCAGTACTTC.

The table lists this clone with a few counts. The rearrangement links TRBV15 to TRBJ1-3; D possibly corresponds to TRBD1 (5 bases). From germline, CDR1 is LNHNV and CDR2 YYDKDF (reference sequence). Trimming pared 0 bases from V and 4 bases from J, leaving 10 bases between. The CDR3 is made up of 15 amino acids. This CDR3 is CATSRDTTAGNTIYF. In nucleotides, the CDR3 is TGTGCCACCAGCAGAGATACGACAGCCGGAAACACCATATATTTT.

The V call is TRBV4-2, the J call TRBJ1-2; the match to TRBD1 covers 9 bases. This CDR3 comprises 16 residues. Germline CDR1 reads LGHNA; CDR2 reads YNFKEQ. The junction had 8 bases not matched to a gene; V was cut back by 0 bases and J by 6 bases. CDR3 nucleotide sequence: TGTGCCAGCAGCCAAGACGGCGGACAGGGGTATAATGGCTACACCTTC. Translating it yields CASSQDGGQGYNGYTF.

V gene TRBV7-8 combines with J gene TRBJ1-1; TRBD1 might be the D (6 bases). Trimming left V 5 bases short and J 3 bases short, with 16 bases between. The CDR3 runs 15 residues. CDR1 is SGHVS and CDR2 is FQNEAQ in the germline V gene. CDR3 residues: CASSRTAVSDTEAFF. The CDR3, as DNA: TGTGCCAGCAGCCGGACAGCCGTGTCGGACACTGAAGCTTTCTTT.

This clone was recorded a few times. The V call is TRBV5-6, the J call TRBJ2-1; the match to TRBD1 covers 9 bases. J was trimmed by 10 bases and V by 4 bases; bases with no gene match: 3. This CDR3 region has 12 residues. The germline gives CDR1 SGHDT, CDR2 YYEEEE. DNA for the CDR3: TGTGCCAGCAGCCGGACAGGGGACGAGCAGTTCTTC. It is translated as CASSRTGDEQFF.

The chain carries TRBV5-5 and TRBJ2-7; maybe TRBD2 (5 bases). Trimming removed 1 base at V and 1 base at J, with 9 bases between. CDR3 length: 14 amino acids. CDR1 and CDR2 (germline): SGHKS, YYEKEE (reference sequence). This CDR3 reads CASSLTRTSYEQYF. For the CDR3, the DNA is TGTGCCAGCAGCTTGACCAGGACTTCCTACGAGCAGTACTTC.

The chain links TRBV6-5 to TRBJ2-7; 7 nucleotides line up with TRBD1. The junction had 8 bases not matched to a gene; V was cut back by 2 bases and J by 4 bases. The CDR3 loop spans 15 amino acids. Germline assignment: CDR1 MNHEY and CDR2 SVGAGI. CDR3 residues: CASSYGSRGIYEQYF. As DNA, the CDR3 is TGTGCCAGCAGTTACGGGTCCAGGGGGATATACGAGCAGTACTTC.

The chain combines TRBV28 with TRBJ1-3; no clear D gene. Trimming shortened V by 3 bases and J by 3 bases, and 12 bases separated the two germline ends. The CDR3 is made up of 15 amino acids. Germline CDR1 and CDR2: MDHEN and SYDVKM. The CDR3 sequence: CASSFGQVGGNTIYF. The CDR3 DNA follows: TGTGCCAGCAGTTTTGGGCAGGTCGGTGGAAACACCATATATTTT.

The rearrangement links TRBV19 to TRBJ1-1; TRBD1 might be the D (5 bases). The V end was cut by 3 bases, the J end by 1 base, with 6 bases between. CDR3 length equals 13 residues. CDR1 and CDR2 (germline): LNHDA, SQIVND (reference sequence). CDR3 sequence reads: CASSIGANTEAFF. The CDR3 DNA sequence: TGTGCCAGTAGTATTGGGGCGAACACTGAAGCTTTCTTT.

This chain joins TRBV18 and TRBJ1-1, with unresolved D. Trimming left V 3 bases short and J 6 bases short, with 17 bases between. CDR1 and CDR2 (germline): KGHSH, LQKENI. CDR3 length: 15 residues. The CDR3 sequence is CASSPTRTSEAEAFF. As DNA, the CDR3 is TGTGCCAGCTCACCTACTCGGACGTCGGAGGCTGAAGCTTTCTTT.

The chain joins TRBV7-2 to TRBJ2-5; 12 bases agree with TRBD2. The CDR3 is 16 amino acids. V lost 5 bases and J lost 3; bases outside the gene matches: 7. Germline CDR1 reads SGHTA; CDR2 reads FQGNSA. CDR3 in DNA: TGTGCCAGCAGCACCTCTAGCGGGGGGGGAGAAGAGACCCAGTACTTC. Protein product: CASSTSSGGGEETQYF.

This clone came up a few times. V gene TRBV19 combines with J gene TRBJ1-2, with D possibly TRBD1 on 6 matching bases. The V gene lost 6 bases and the J gene lost 5 bases, with 16 bases spanning the gap. The germline V gene has CDR1 LNHDA and CDR2 SQIVND (reference sequence). The CDR3 spans 14 residues. The CDR3 bases are TGTGCCAGTAGACCCTTAGCGGGGGCGTATGGCTACACCTTC. Its protein is CASRPLAGAYGYTF.

The chain combines TRBV5-6 with TRBJ2-1, with unresolved D. Trimming removed 7 bases from V and 1 base from J, with 3 bases in between. CDR1 is SGHDT, CDR2 YYEEEE, per germline. This CDR3 is 11 amino acids long. CDR3 protein: CASRSYNEQFF. Here the CDR3 DNA reads TGTGCCAGCCGGTCCTACAATGAGCAGTTCTTC.

The chain employs TRBV14 and TRBJ2-1; 10 bases fit TRBD2. From germline, CDR1 is SGHDN and CDR2 FVKESK. V was pared by 6 bases and J by 2 bases, with 7 bases of the junction left unmatched. CDR3 length equals 16 residues. The CDR3 region has the DNA TGTGCCAGCAGAAAGACTAGCGGGTCACCCTACAATGAGCAGTTCTTC. It specifies CASRKTSGSPYNEQFF.

In nucleotides, the CDR3 is TGTGCCAGCAGCTTAAGTCAGGGTATAGGGACTGAAGCTTTCTTT. Translating gives CASSLSQGIGTEAFF. The V and J genes are TRBV7-9 and TRBJ1-1, with D maybe TRBD1 (5 bases). The V end was cut by 2 bases, the J end by 5 bases, with 15 bases between. Germline V lookup: CDR1 SEHNR, CDR2 FQNEAQ (reference sequence). This CDR3 is built from 15 residues.

V is TRBV7-2 and J is TRBJ1-3, with 10 nucleotides matching TRBD1. V lost 1 base to trimming and J lost 5 bases; unmatched junction nucleotides: 14. Germline CDR1 SGHTA, CDR2 FQGNSA. The CDR3 runs 19 residues. Written as DNA, the CDR3 is TGTGCCAGCAGCTTAGGGGTGACAGGGGGCCATGTTGTGAGAAACACCATATATTTT. This encodes CASSLGVTGGHVVRNTIYF.

V gene TRBV7-8 combines with J gene TRBJ2-7; D is perhaps TRBD1 (6 bases). CDR1 is SGHVS and CDR2 is FQNEAQ in the germline V gene. V lost 6 bases and J 2 bases, leaving 8 bases between the germline ends. The length of the CDR3 is 12 residues. The CDR3 region is CASSKGAYEQYF. The CDR3 DNA reads TGTGCCAGCAGTAAGGGGGCCTACGAGCAGTACTTC.

CDR3 sequence reads: CASSLGGSSYEQYV. The CDR3 DNA reads TGTGCCAGCAGTTTGGGGGGGAGCTCCTACGAGCAGTACGTC. This chain connects TRBV28 to TRBJ2-7, with TRBD2 matching over 7 bases. This CDR3 region has 14 residues. With 3 bases clipped from V and 0 bases from J, the junction kept 2 bases outside the gene matches. Per the germline V gene, CDR1 is MDHEN and CDR2 is SYDVKM.

This rearrangement joins TRBV6-5 to TRBJ1-5, with TRBD1 identical over 10 bases. Trimming removed 5 bases from V and 6 bases from J; junction bases left unmatched: 4. The CDR3 has 14 residues. CDR1 is MNHEY and CDR2 is SVGAGI in the germline V gene. The CDR3 DNA reads as TGTGCCAGCAGTCGGACAGGGGGAGGTCAGCCCCAGCATTTT. Protein: CASSRTGGGQPQHF.

The genes are TRBV25-1 and TRBJ1-2; TRBD1 matches 12 bases. In germline, CDR1 is MGHDK, CDR2 SYGVNS. After removal of 2 bases from V and 2 bases from J, the junction contained 6 bases not matched to a gene. The CDR3 runs to 17 residues. The CDR3 DNA reads as TGTGCCAGCAGTGAAAGGAGAGGGACAGGGGGCAACTATGGCTACACCTTC. It translates to CASSERRGTGGNYGYTF.

Remarks on this clone: Other nucleotide sequences from this sample produce the same CDR3. The chain links TRBV11-1 to TRBJ1-1; D is undetermined. The germline V gene encodes CDR1 SGHAT and CDR2 FQDESV (reference sequence). The length of the CDR3 is 12 residues. Trimming cost V 3 bases and J 1 base, with 3 bases left between them. This chain's CDR3 is CASSFRNTEAFF. The CDR3 bases are TGTGCCAGCAGCTTCAGGAACACTGAAGCTTTCTTT.

The chain recombines TRBV6-2 or TRBV6-3 with TRBJ1-2; D ambiguous. This CDR3 has 14 amino acids. Germline V gene lookup returns CDR1 MNHEY and CDR2 SVGEGT. V was trimmed by 2 bases and J by 4 bases, leaving 11 bases between them. The DNA of the CDR3 is TGTGCCAGCAGTTACGGTCAGGCAGGCTATGGCTACACCTTC. Protein sequence: CASSYGQAGYGYTF.

This chain uses TRBV2 with TRBJ2-5, with 12 bases identical to TRBD2. V lost 4 bases to trimming and J lost 4 bases; unmatched junction nucleotides: 13. Germline V CDR1 and CDR2: SNHLY, FYNNEI. The CDR3 covers 18 residues. DNA for the CDR3: TGTGCCAGCAGTGCAACGTATTCTAGCGGGGGGGCTGGAGAGACCCAGTACTTC. It yields the protein CASSATYSSGGAGETQYF.

The chain recombines TRBV27 with TRBJ2-7; D is possibly TRBD2 (5 bases). The CDR3 sequence is 15 residues long. Trimming shortened V by 5 bases and J by 4 bases, and 18 bases separated the two germline ends. Per germline, CDR1 MNHEY and CDR2 SMNVEV (reference sequence). The CDR3 coding sequence is TGTGCCAGCAGTCCCTACCGAGGGTCCGGTTACGAGCAGTACTTC. It encodes CASSPYRGSGYEQYF.

The chain couples TRBV5-6 to TRBJ1-1; 10 bases agree with TRBD1. Germline V gene lookup returns CDR1 SGHDT and CDR2 YYEEEE. The CDR3 spans 14 residues. Trimming cost V 3 bases and J 3 bases; bases outside gene matches: 2. The CDR3 sequence is CASSWGQGHTEAFF. CDR3 nucleotides: TGTGCCAGCAGCTGGGGACAGGGGCACACTGAAGCTTTCTTT.

The CDR3, as DNA: TGTGCCAGCTCCCCCACGGCGGGGGGCGCGAATGAAAAACTGTTTTTT. This encodes CASSPTAGGANEKLFF. The chain couples TRBV27 to TRBJ1-4; tentative D call: TRBD1 (6 bases). V dropped 8 bases and J dropped 5 bases, with 21 bases sitting between them. The CDR3 extends over 16 amino acids. Per germline, CDR1 MNHEY and CDR2 SMNVEV (reference sequence). The whole variable domain, remainder taken from reference TRBV27 and TRBJ1-4, is EAQVTQNPRYLITVTGKKLTVTCSQNMNHEYMSWYRQDPGLGLRQIYYSMNVEVTDKGDVPEGYKVSRKEKRNFPLILESPSPNQTSLYFCASSPTAGGANEKLFFGSGTQLSVL.